The 10 T cell receptor beta chains below were found in one sample sequenced in a study of cytomegalovirus exposure and HLA in healthy donors. This PCR relied on a set of 60 Vbeta primers and 13 Jbeta primers. The protocol was immunoSEQ multiplex PCR, while the TCRdb copy is restricted to in-frame clones and leaves out a portion. The top ten hold roughly 3.6% of the sample, which has fewer than 180,000 clones, roughly 80% seen once. Sequencing input: PBMCs. The receptors stem from a human donor in good health.

The V call is TRBV4-3, the J call TRBJ2-1; TRBD2 aligns across 7 bases. Trimming cost V 0 bases and J 10 bases; bases outside gene matches: 3. The CDR3 has 13 residues. Germline V gene data show CDR1 as LGHNA and CDR2 as YSLEER. CDR3 loop: CASSQDERGEQFF. The CDR3 nucleotides read TGCGCCAGCAGCCAAGATGAGCGGGGAGAGCAGTTCTTC.

The rearrangement joins TRBV29-1 to TRBJ2-2; possible D gene TRBD2, 6 bases. CDR1 and CDR2 from the germline V gene are SQVTM and ANQGSEA. Trimming removed 6 bases from V and 1 base from J, with 15 bases in between. The CDR3 has 15 amino acids. CDR3 nucleotide sequence: TGCAGCGTCACGCGGGCGGGGAAGAACACCGGGGAGCTGTTTTTT. Translation: CSVTRAGKNTGELFF.

This chain connects TRBV5-4 to TRBJ2-7; 7 bases line up with TRBD2. After removal of 2 bases from V and 0 bases from J, the junction contained 5 bases not matched to a gene. Germline V gene lookup returns CDR1 SGHNT and CDR2 YYREEE (reference sequence). This CDR3 spans 15 amino acids. The CDR3: CASSLSSGLSYEQYF. The CDR3 DNA reads as TGTGCCAGCAGCTTATCTAGCGGCCTCTCCTACGAGCAGTACTTC. The variable domain in full, with the rest retrieved from reference TRBV5-4 and TRBJ2-7, is ETGVTQSPTHLIKTRGQQVTLRCSSQSGHNTVSWYQQALGQGPQFIFQYYREEENGRGNFPPRFSGLQFPNYSSELNVNALELDDSALYLCASSLSSGLSYEQYFGPGTRLTVT.

CDR3: CASSSRGGQYF. The CDR3 DNA is TGTGCCAGCAGCTCACGAGGGGGTCAGTATTTT. This chain links TRBV7-9 with TRBJ2-3; tentatively, D is TRBD1 (6 bases). Trimming stripped 4 bases from V and 12 bases from J, with 11 bases between. Germline V lookup: CDR1 SEHNR, CDR2 FQNEAQ (reference sequence). The CDR3 totals 11 residues. Variable domain in full (rest from reference TRBV7-9 and TRBJ2-3): DTGVSQNPRHKITKRGQNVTFRCDPISEHNRLYWYRQTLGQGPEFLTYFQNEAQLEKSRLLSDRFSAERPKGSFSTLEIQRTEQGDSAMYLCASSSRGGQYFGPGTRLTVL.

This clone was seen a handful of times. The chain has TRBV7-8 and TRBJ1-6; no clear D. V was shortened by 1 base and J by 9 bases, with 7 bases between the two germline ends. This CDR3 contains 13 residues. Per germline, CDR1 SGHVS and CDR2 FQNEAQ. CDR3 in amino acids: CASSLEEGSPLHF. CDR3 sequence (DNA): TGTGCCAGCAGCTTAGAGGAGGGTTCACCCCTCCACTTT.

The rearrangement joins TRBV6-6 to TRBJ2-2; TRBD1 agrees at 7 bases. Germline values: CDR1 MNHNY, CDR2 SVGAGI (reference sequence). The CDR3 consists of 14 residues. V dropped 2 bases and J dropped 6; count of bases not matched to a gene: 3. The CDR3 loop is CASSYETGPGELFF. Written as DNA, the CDR3 is TGTGCCAGCAGTTACGAGACAGGGCCCGGGGAGCTGTTTTTT.

This sequence joins TRBV29-1 and TRBJ2-5; D unresolved. Germline V gene lookup returns CDR1 SQVTM and CDR2 ANQGSEA. The V end lost 4 bases, the J end lost 0 bases, and 3 bases lay between the germline ends. The CDR3 sequence is 11 residues long. The CDR3 coding sequence is TGCAGCGTTGGCGACCAAGAGACCCAGTACTTC. Protein: CSVGDQETQYF. Full variable domain (remainder filled in from reference TRBV29-1 and TRBJ2-5): SAVISQKPSRDICQRGTSLTIQCQVDSQVTMMFWYRQQPGQSLTLIATANQGSEATYESGFVIDKFPISRPNLTFSTLTVSNMSPEDSSIYLCSVGDQETQYFGPGTRLLVL.

This chain joins TRBV7-9 and TRBJ2-1, with a tentative D call TRBD2 (6 bases). V lost 5 bases, J lost 7 bases, and 21 bases lay in between. Looked up from germline, CDR1 is SEHNR and CDR2 is FQNEAQ (reference sequence). CDR3 length: 16 amino acids. CDR3 sequence: CASSPTVWLAFNEQFF. The CDR3 bases are TGTGCCAGCAGCCCAACAGTTTGGCTAGCGTTTAATGAGCAGTTCTTC.

This clone was observed a handful of times. The rearrangement joins TRBV6-1 to TRBJ1-1; D is perhaps TRBD1 (6 bases). V dropped 4 bases and J dropped 5 bases, with 11 bases sitting between them. Looked up from germline, CDR1 is MNHNS and CDR2 is SASEGT. The CDR3 covers 13 residues. CDR3 bases: TGTGCCAGCAGTGCCAGGGGTCGGACTGAAGCTTTCTTT. Amino acids: CASSARGRTEAFF.

The chain has TRBV28 and TRBJ1-5, with D uncertain. Germline CDR1 reads MDHEN; CDR2 reads SYDVKM. V lost 6 bases and J 4 bases, leaving 22 bases between the germline ends. This CDR3 has 17 amino acids. The CDR3 sequence is CASRFAGRKVLNQPQHF. CDR3 coding DNA: TGTGCCAGCAGGTTCGCGGGGAGAAAAGTCTTGAATCAGCCCCAGCATTTT.